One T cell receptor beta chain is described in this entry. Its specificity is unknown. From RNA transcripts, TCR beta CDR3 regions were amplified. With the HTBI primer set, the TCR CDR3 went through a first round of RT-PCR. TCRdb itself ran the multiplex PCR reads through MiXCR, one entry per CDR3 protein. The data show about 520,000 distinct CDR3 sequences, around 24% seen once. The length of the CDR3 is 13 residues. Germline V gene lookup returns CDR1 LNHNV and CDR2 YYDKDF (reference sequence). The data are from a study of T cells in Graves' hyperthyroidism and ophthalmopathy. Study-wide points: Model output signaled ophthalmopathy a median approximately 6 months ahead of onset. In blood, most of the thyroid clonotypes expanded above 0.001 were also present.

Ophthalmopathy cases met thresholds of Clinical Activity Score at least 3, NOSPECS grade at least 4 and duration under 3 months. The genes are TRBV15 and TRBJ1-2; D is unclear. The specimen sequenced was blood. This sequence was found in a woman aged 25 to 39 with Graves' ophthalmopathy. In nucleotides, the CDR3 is TGTGCGAGCAGCAGAGCCTTTGGATCGGGCTACACCTTC. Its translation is CASSRAFGSGYTF.